This TCR beta chain comes out of a study of T cell responses to AZD1222 COVID-19 vaccine. On the study more broadly: Pooled samples include second doses given at about 4 or 12 weeks.

Overall study results and limits: Nearly half of spike-specific TCRs reportedly go after variant regions that carry no mutations. With two AZD1222 doses given, Spike-specific TCR breadth and depth both rose.

The CDR3 is 14 amino acids. Germline CDR1 is LNHDA and CDR2 is SQIVND (reference sequence). V was cut by 6 bases and J by 3 bases, with 14 bases left in between. On this clone itself: Its antigen is not known.

Clones were sequenced by immunoSEQ multiplex PCR, and TCRdb holds only the in-frame ones, with some missing. The sample yields under 130,000 clones, around 94% seen once. This clonotype originated in an adult in good health. The source was peripheral blood, collected on day 0 of AZD1222 vaccination. V gene TRBV19 combines with J gene TRBJ1-2; the D gene is possibly TRBD1 (5 bases). The CDR3 here is CASRGDSQDYGYTF. CDR3 DNA: TGTGCCAGTAGGGGGGACTCCCAGGACTATGGCTACACCTTC.